The 7 T cell receptor beta chains reported below all come from one sample, sequenced in a study of monozygotic twins with inflammatory bowel disease. One entry per CDR3 protein, without DNA, is what TCRdb gives after re-calling the 5' RACE reads. This repertoire comprises 200,000 to 250,000 distinct CDR3 sequences; its ten largest clones make up 6% to 9%. Specimen: blood. Receptors originate from a human donor with ulcerative colitis or Crohn's disease, or a healthy co-twin of an affected twin (not recorded which).

The V and J genes are TRBV18 and TRBJ1-2. Germline V lookup: CDR1 KGHSH, CDR2 LQKENI. The CDR3 sequence is 15 residues long. CDR3 sequence: CASSPLADNNYGYTF.

The chain couples TRBV5-4 to TRBJ2-1; the TCRdb D gene call, TRBD2, has no DNA to confirm it. The CDR3 extends over 16 amino acids. Germline CDR1 is SGHNT and CDR2 is YYREEE (reference sequence). The CDR3 sequence: CASSLRWGTSRDEQFF. Together with reference TRBV5-4 and TRBJ2-1, the CDR3 gives the full variable domain: ETGVTQSPTHLIKTRGQQVTLRCSSQSGHNTVSWYQQALGQGPQFIFQYYREEENGRGNFPPRFSGLQFPNYSSELNVNALELDDSALYLCASSLRWGTSRDEQFFGPGTRLTVL.

The rearrangement links TRBV5-1 to TRBJ2-5; TCRdb designates TRBD2, a call that cannot be tested without DNA. This CDR3 has 16 amino acids. The germline V gene has CDR1 SGHRS and CDR2 YFSETQ. CDR3: CASSSRQQGREETQYF.

This rearrangement joins TRBV5-1 to TRBJ2-1. Looked up from germline, CDR1 is SGHRS and CDR2 is YFSETQ. There are 15 residues in the CDR3. The CDR3: CASSLARANYNEQFF.

V usage is TRBV7-3 and J usage is TRBJ2-1; checking the TCRdb D call of TRBD1 is not possible without DNA. The CDR3 is 13 residues long. Germline assignment: CDR1 SGHTA and CDR2 FQGTGA. The CDR3 sequence is CASSLGGFNEQFF.

The CDR3 loop is CASSITPLSSGSYNEQFF. The V gene is TRBV11-1, the J gene TRBJ2-1; the TCRdb call, TRBD1, lacks DNA for checking. Germline assignment: CDR1 SGHAT and CDR2 FQDESV (reference sequence). CDR3 length: 18 amino acids.

V is TRBV19 and J is TRBJ2-5; the TCRdb call, TRBD1, lacks DNA for checking. There are 13 residues in the CDR3. Germline V gene data show CDR1 as LNHDA and CDR2 as SQIVND (reference sequence). The CDR3 here is CAGNRTEKETQYF.